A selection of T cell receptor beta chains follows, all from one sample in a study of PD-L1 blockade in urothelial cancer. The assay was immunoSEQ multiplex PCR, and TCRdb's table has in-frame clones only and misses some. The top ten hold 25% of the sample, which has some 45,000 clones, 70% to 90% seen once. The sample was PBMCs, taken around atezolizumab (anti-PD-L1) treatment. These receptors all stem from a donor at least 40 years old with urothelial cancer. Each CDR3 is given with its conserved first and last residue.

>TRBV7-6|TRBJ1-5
CASSERTGPNQPQHF
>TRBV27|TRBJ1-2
CASSLGAGLGTNYGYTF
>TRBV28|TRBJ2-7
CASRVAGGWYEQYF
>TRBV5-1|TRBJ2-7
CASSGDRVGAGEQYF
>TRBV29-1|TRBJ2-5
CSVEDRQGWETQYF
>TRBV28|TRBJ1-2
CASSLFQRTGYGYTF
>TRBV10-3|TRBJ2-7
CAISDVGGLEYF
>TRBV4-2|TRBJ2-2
CASSQDVGFNTGELFF
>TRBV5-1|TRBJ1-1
CASSPLGGANTEAFF
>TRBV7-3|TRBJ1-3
CASSPDRGPGNTIYF
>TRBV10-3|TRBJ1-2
CAISESRYGYTF
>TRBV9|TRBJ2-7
CASSVGRSGGLSYEQYF
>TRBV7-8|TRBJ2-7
CASSPTPGQSPYEQYF
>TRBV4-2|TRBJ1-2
CASSQAGGPYGYTF
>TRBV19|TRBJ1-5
CASSIPGRGIQPQHF
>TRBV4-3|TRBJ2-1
CASSPPAGGDNEQFF